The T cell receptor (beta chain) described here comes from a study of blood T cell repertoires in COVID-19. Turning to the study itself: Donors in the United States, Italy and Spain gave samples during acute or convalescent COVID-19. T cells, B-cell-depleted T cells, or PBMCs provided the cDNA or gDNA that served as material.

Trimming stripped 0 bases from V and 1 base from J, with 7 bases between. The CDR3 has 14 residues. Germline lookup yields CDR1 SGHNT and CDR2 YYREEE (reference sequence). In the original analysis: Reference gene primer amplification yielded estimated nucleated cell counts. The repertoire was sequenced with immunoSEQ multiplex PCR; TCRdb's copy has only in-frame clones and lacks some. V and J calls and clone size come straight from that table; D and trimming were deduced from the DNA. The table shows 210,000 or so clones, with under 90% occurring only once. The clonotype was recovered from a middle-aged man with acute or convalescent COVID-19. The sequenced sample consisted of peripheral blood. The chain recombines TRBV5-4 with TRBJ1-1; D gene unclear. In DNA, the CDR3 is TGTGCCAGCAGCTTGGGAGGATCGAACACTGAAGCTTTCTTT. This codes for CASSLGGSNTEAFF.